What follows are 23 T cell receptor beta chains derived from one specimen sequenced in a study of a mutant IDH1 vaccine in newly diagnosed glioma. The data were produced by immunoSEQ multiplex PCR, yet TCRdb's version contains in-frame clones alone and is incomplete. The sample has around 92,000 clones, over 85% seen once. Time point described: baseline, week 1 (first vaccination visit). Treatment meaning: pre-vaccination baseline after standard-of-care therapy. This sample comprised PBMCs, obtained from a glioma patient treated with radiotherapy, temozolomide or both. Receptors were obtained from a woman in her forties or fifties with glioma.

CDR3 protein: CSVGWRGETQYF. The CDR3 DNA sequence: TGCAGCGTTGGCTGGAGAGGAGAGACCCAGTACTTC. The V gene is TRBV29-1, the J gene TRBJ2-5; D call uncertain. With 4 bases removed from V and 4 bases from J, the gap between germline ends came to 10 bases. This CDR3 contains 12 residues. Germline V gene sequence: CDR1 SQVTM, CDR2 ANQGSEA.

The genes are TRBV30 and TRBJ2-7; D is tentatively TRBD1 or TRBD2 (5 bases each). This CDR3 has 13 amino acids. V gave up 4 bases and J gave up 4 bases, with 14 bases separating them. Looked up from germline, CDR1 is GTSNPN and CDR2 is SVGIG (reference sequence). The CDR3 DNA follows: TGTGCCTGGAACCCCGGGACGGTGTACGAGCAGTACTTC. As protein: CAWNPGTVYEQYF.

This clone was counted a few times. This chain links TRBV6-6 with TRBJ1-2; 7 bases are a match to TRBD1. The CDR3 is made up of 14 amino acids. The germline V gene has CDR1 MNHNY and CDR2 SVGAGI (reference sequence). With 6 bases clipped from V and 8 bases from J, the junction kept 12 bases outside the gene matches. The CDR3 nucleotides are TGTGCCAGCAGCCGGACAGGAGGGGCGTCCGGCTACACCTTC. Translating gives CASSRTGGASGYTF.

V gene TRBV30 combines with J gene TRBJ2-7, with D unresolved. Deletions cut 2 bases from V and 9 bases from J, with 14 bases between. This CDR3 region has 12 residues. CDR1 is GTSNPN and CDR2 is SVGIG in the germline V gene (reference sequence). CDR3 sequence reads: CAWSPNGKTQYF. In nucleotides, the CDR3 is TGTGCCTGGAGTCCTAATGGCAAAACGCAGTACTTC.

V and J are TRBV5-3 and TRBJ2-7; D may be TRBD1 (5 bases). TRBV5-3 is an ORF; its function is uncertain. The CDR3 loop spans 18 amino acids. V was trimmed by 4 bases and J by 2 bases, leaving 25 bases between them. CDR3 nucleotides: TGTGCCAGAAGCGACCCCCGAGACAGACTTGGTTGTCCCTACGAGCAGTACTTC. This translates into CARSDPRDRLGCPYEQYF.

The CDR3, as DNA: TGTGCCAGCAGTTACTCGATCCTAGGGTTGGAGCAGTACTTC. Its protein product is CASSYSILGLEQYF. The chain employs TRBV6-6 and TRBJ2-7; D gene unclear. Germline V CDR1 and CDR2: MNHNY, SVGAGI (reference sequence). Trimming removed 0 bases at V and 7 bases at J, with 13 bases between. CDR3 length: 14 residues.

This chain connects TRBV28 to TRBJ1-4; D gene ambiguous. The CDR3 sequence is 12 residues long. Per the germline V gene, CDR1 is MDHEN and CDR2 is SYDVKM. Trimming cost V 5 bases and J 8 bases, with 9 bases left between them. CDR3 in amino acids: CASSGLGEKLFF. CDR3 nucleotide sequence: TGTGCCAGCAGTGGCCTGGGGGAAAAACTGTTTTTT.

The gene calls are TRBV2 and TRBJ2-1; D unresolved. Germline V gene data show CDR1 as SNHLY and CDR2 as FYNNEI. V lost 5 bases, J lost 0 bases, and 8 bases lay in between. The CDR3 runs 14 residues. The CDR3 here is CASSPGSSYNEQFF. The CDR3 coding sequence is TGTGCCAGCAGTCCGGGCAGCTCCTACAATGAGCAGTTCTTC.

The chain carries TRBV6-5 and TRBJ2-3, with D possibly TRBD1 on 5 matching bases. From germline, CDR1 is MNHEY and CDR2 SVGAGI. The CDR3 contains 15 residues. With 2 bases removed from V and 3 bases from J, the gap between germline ends came to 12 bases. This CDR3 is CASSYERYRTDTQYF. The CDR3 nucleotides read TGTGCCAGCAGTTACGAGAGGTACAGGACAGATACGCAGTATTTT.

The CDR3 DNA is TGTGCCAGCAGTTTGACGGGACAAAGCTCCTACGAGCAGTACTTC. This gives the protein CASSLTGQSSYEQYF. The gene calls are TRBV28 and TRBJ2-7; TRBD1 is a possible D gene (6 bases). The CDR3 has 15 residues. Germline CDR1 is MDHEN and CDR2 is SYDVKM. Trimming took 3 bases from V and 0 from J, leaving 12 bases between them.

This chain links TRBV14 with TRBJ1-3, with unresolved D. The V gene's germline CDR1 is SGHDN and CDR2 FVKESK. This CDR3 contains 16 residues. Trimming left V 1 base short and J 0 bases short, with 10 bases between. The CDR3 coding sequence is TGTGCCAGCAGCCAAGGGGCCCTGTACTCTGGAAACACCATATATTTT. Its translation is CASSQGALYSGNTIYF. Combining the CDR3 with reference TRBV14 and TRBJ1-3 gives the whole variable domain EAGVTQFPSHSVIEKGQTVTLRCDPISGHDNLYWYRRVMGKEIKFLLHFVKESKQDESGMPNNRFLAERTGGTYSTLKVQPAELEDSGVYFCASSQGALYSGNTIYFGEGSWLTVV.

V and J are TRBV7-9 and TRBJ2-1; 7 bases line up with TRBD2. The V gene end was trimmed by 4 bases and the J gene end by 5 bases; junction bases not matched to a gene: 14. Germline V gene lookup returns CDR1 SEHNR and CDR2 FQNEAQ (reference sequence). CDR3 length: 17 amino acids. In nucleotides, the CDR3 is TGTGCCAGCAGCTCATCCCTGGGCGGGAGAGGCAACAATGAGCAGTTCTTC. It translates to CASSSSLGGRGNNEQFF.

The chain employs TRBV5-4 and TRBJ2-2; tentative D call: TRBD1 (6 bases). Germline-derived CDR1 and CDR2 are SGHNT and YYREEE (reference sequence). The germline V and J ends were trimmed by 1 base and 6 bases, with 16 bases remaining between them. CDR3 length: 16 amino acids. The CDR3 DNA reads as TGTGCCAGCAGCTTGAGTACAGGGTCGTATTCCGGGGAGCTGTTTTTT. Protein sequence: CASSLSTGSYSGELFF.

This rearrangement joins TRBV15 to TRBJ1-2; D perhaps matches TRBD1 (5 bases). The V gene's germline CDR1 is LNHNV and CDR2 YYDKDF (reference sequence). This CDR3 is built from 15 residues. V was cut by 0 bases and J by 5 bases, with 13 bases left in between. The CDR3 DNA follows: TGTGCCACCAGCAGAGATAGGGGCGCAACATATGGCTACACCTTC. Translated, it gives CATSRDRGATYGYTF.

The rearrangement joins TRBV28 to TRBJ2-4; maybe TRBD2 (5 bases). Between the trimmed V and J ends, which lost 6 bases and 0 bases, there was a span of 15 bases. The CDR3 contains 16 residues. Germline lookup yields CDR1 MDHEN and CDR2 SYDVKM. The CDR3 loop reads CASRAKRRLAKNIQYF. Here the CDR3 DNA reads TGTGCCAGCAGGGCGAAGCGGAGACTAGCCAAAAACATTCAGTACTTC.

The chain couples TRBV4-1 to TRBJ1-4, with D possibly matching TRBD1 (5 bases). Between the trimmed V and J ends, which lost 1 base and 8 bases, there was a span of 11 bases. Germline-derived CDR1 and CDR2 are MGHRA and YSYEKL. The CDR3 is made up of 14 amino acids. CDR3 in amino acids: CASSQAGGEEKLFF. CDR3 bases: TGCGCCAGCAGCCAAGCGGGGGGGGAGGAAAAACTGTTTTTT.

This chain joins TRBV7-3 and TRBJ2-6; D unresolved. Germline CDR1 and CDR2: SGHTA and FQGTGA. The CDR3 is 14 amino acids. Trimming shortened V by 4 bases and J by 4 bases, and 8 bases separated the two germline ends. The CDR3 is CASSSYTGANVLTF. The CDR3 coding sequence is TGTGCCAGCAGCTCGTATACCGGGGCCAACGTCCTGACTTTC.

V and J are TRBV9 and TRBJ2-5; 8 bases line up with TRBD2. Germline loops: CDR1 SGDLS, CDR2 YYNGEE. V shed 4 bases, J shed 1 base, and the junction held 3 bases outside the gene matches. The CDR3 covers 14 residues. The DNA for the CDR3 is TGTGCCAGCAGCCCCAGCGGGGGCCAAGAGACCCAGTACTTC. This codes for CASSPSGGQETQYF.

The chain has TRBV10-3 and TRBJ2-2; a weak D match, TRBD1 (6 bases). The germline V gene encodes CDR1 ENHRY and CDR2 SYGVKD. The CDR3 sequence is 13 residues long. Trimming removed 6 bases at V and 7 bases at J, with 12 bases between. The CDR3 region is CAIRDSKSGELFF. The CDR3 DNA follows: TGTGCCATCAGGGACAGCAAAAGCGGGGAGCTGTTTTTT.

The chain combines TRBV28 with TRBJ1-5, with 7 bases that match TRBD1. V was pared by 4 bases and J by 7 bases, with 10 bases of the junction left unmatched. The CDR3 totals 15 residues. In germline, CDR1 is MDHEN, CDR2 SYDVKM. For the CDR3, the DNA is TGTGCCAGCAGTTGGCCGACAGGGCCCTACCAGCCCCAGCATTTT. It is translated as CASSWPTGPYQPQHF.

The chain employs TRBV5-1 and TRBJ2-1; 10 bases line up with TRBD2. Trimming at V came to 4 bases and at J to 2 bases, leaving 6 bases not matched to a gene. Germline V gene lookup returns CDR1 SGHRS and CDR2 YFSETQ. The CDR3 is 16 residues long. The CDR3 region has the DNA TGCGCCAGCAGCCTATGGACTAGCGGCGCCTACAATGAGCAGTTCTTC. Translated: CASSLWTSGAYNEQFF.

The chain uses TRBV15 and TRBJ2-5; maybe TRBD1 (5 bases). V lost 1 base to trimming and J lost 1 base, with 10 bases between them. The CDR3 extends over 15 amino acids. Germline V gene data show CDR1 as LNHNV and CDR2 as YYDKDF (reference sequence). CDR3 protein: CATSRGGAVQETQYF. In DNA form, the CDR3 reads TGTGCCACCAGCAGAGGTGGGGCAGTCCAAGAGACCCAGTACTTC. Full variable domain (remainder filled in from reference TRBV15 and TRBJ2-5): DAMVIQNPRYQVTQFGKPVTLSCSQTLNHNVMYWYQQKSSQAPKLLFHYYDKDFNNEADTPDNFQSRRPNTSFCFLDIRSPGLGDTAMYLCATSRGGAVQETQYFGPGTRLLVL.

The chain joins TRBV4-1 to TRBJ2-7, with D perhaps TRBD2 (5 bases). This CDR3 contains 15 residues. Germline V gene lookup returns CDR1 MGHRA and CDR2 YSYEKL. Between the trimmed V and J ends, which lost 4 bases and 0 bases, there was a span of 13 bases. CDR3 nucleotides: TGCGCCAGCAGCCCCAAGGGCGGGTCCTCCTACGAGCAGTACTTC. Amino acids: CASSPKGGSSYEQYF.